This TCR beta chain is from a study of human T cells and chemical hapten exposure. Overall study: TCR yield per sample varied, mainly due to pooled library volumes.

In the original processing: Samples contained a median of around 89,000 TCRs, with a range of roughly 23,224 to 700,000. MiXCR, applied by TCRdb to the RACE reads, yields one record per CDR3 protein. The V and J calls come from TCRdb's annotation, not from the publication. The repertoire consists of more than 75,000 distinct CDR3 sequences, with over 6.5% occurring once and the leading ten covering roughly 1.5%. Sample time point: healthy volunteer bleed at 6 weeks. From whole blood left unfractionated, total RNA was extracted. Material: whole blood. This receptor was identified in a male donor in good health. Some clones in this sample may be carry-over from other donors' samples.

The CDR3 coding sequence is TGTGCCAGCAGCTTAACGGGTTTGGATACGCAGTATTTT. Translating gives CASSLTGLDTQYF. This rearrangement joins TRBV11-2 to TRBJ2-3; D is undetermined. The CDR3 sequence is 13 residues long. The germline gives CDR1 SGHAT, CDR2 FQNNGV. Trimming pared 2 bases from V and 6 bases from J, leaving 9 bases between. Full variable domain (rest looked up from reference TRBV11-2 and TRBJ2-3): EAGVAQSPRYKIIEKRQSVAFWCNPISGHATLYWYQQILGQGPKLLIQFQNNGVVDDSQLPKDRFSAERLKGVDSTLKIQPAKLEDSAVYLCASSLTGLDTQYFGPGTRLTVL.